Listed below are T cell receptor beta chains from one sample, sequenced in a study of CD8 T cells in acute hepatitis C reinfection. Profiling relied on immunoSEQ multiplex PCR, and the TCRdb table lists in-frame clones only, not all of them. The table includes about 38,000 clones, approximately 85% detected once. Specimen: naive CD8+ T cells from PBMCs. The source is a woman younger than 30 who spontaneously cleared hepatitis C infection. Both conserved end residues are part of each CDR3. A D gene is named only where the DNA matches it firmly. Part of the rows lack a size; the others show once, few, many or a class for expanded clones.

d_call	v_call	j_call	clone_size	cdr3_aa	cdr3_nt
TRBD2	TRBV6-5	TRBJ2-7	.	CASSSSVAGSYEQYF	TGTGCCAGCAGTTCGTCCGTAGCGGGCTCCTACGAGCAGTACTTC
TRBD2	TRBV11-2	TRBJ2-1	.	CASSPSGSFSYNEQFF	TGTGCCAGCAGTCCTAGCGGGAGTTTCTCCTACAATGAGCAGTTCTTC
.	TRBV9	TRBJ2-1	.	CASSVEGEVGEQFF	TGTGCCAGCAGCGTAGAGGGGGAGGTGGGTGAGCAGTTCTTC
.	TRBV13	TRBJ2-7	.	CASSLGLAESSYEQYF	TGTGCCAGCAGCTTAGGCCTGGCCGAGAGCTCCTACGAGCAGTACTTC
.	TRBV30	TRBJ1-4	once	CAWSEYGEKLFF	TGTGCCTGGAGTGAATACGGGGAAAAACTGTTTTTT
TRBD1	TRBV30	TRBJ2-7	.	CAWEQGDSYEQYF	TGTGCCTGGGAACAGGGGGACTCCTACGAGCAGTACTTC
.	TRBV7-8	TRBJ2-1	.	CASSLNSYNEQFF	TGTGCCAGCAGCTTAAATTCTTACAATGAGCAGTTCTTC
.	TRBV11-2	TRBJ2-4	.	CASSSSENIQYF	TGTGCCAGCAGCTCATCAGAAAACATTCAGTACTTC
.	TRBV19	TRBJ2-7	.	CASSPGLSPYEQYF	TGTGCCAGTAGTCCGGGACTTTCTCCCTACGAGCAGTACTTC
TRBD1	TRBV10-3	TRBJ2-1	.	CASRDRDFTYNEQFF	TGTGCCTCGCGGGACAGGGACTTTACCTACAATGAGCAGTTCTTC
.	TRBV11-2	TRBJ1-5	.	CASSFWANQPQHF	TGTGCCAGCAGCTTTTGGGCGAATCAGCCCCAGCATTTT
TRBD2	TRBV18	TRBJ2-1	.	CASSPPSSGRDYEQFF	TGTGCCAGCTCACCACCTTCTAGCGGGAGGGACTATGAGCAGTTCTTC
TRBD2	TRBV5-6	TRBJ2-7	.	CASSLSAGGAYEQYF	TGTGCCAGCAGCCTCTCGGCGGGGGGCGCCTACGAGCAGTACTTC
.	TRBV7-9	TRBJ2-1	.	CASSLIGAEQFF	TGTGCCAGCAGCTTAATAGGGGCTGAGCAGTTCTTC
.	TRBV13	TRBJ2-5	.	CASRGEGAETQYF	TGTGCCAGTAGAGGGGAGGGGGCAGAGACCCAGTACTTC
.	TRBV4-1	TRBJ2-2	.	CASSQDRNTGELFF	TGCGCCAGCAGCCAAGACCGGAACACCGGGGAGCTGTTTTTT
.	TRBV4-1	TRBJ1-5	once	CASSQDGTPHQPQHF	TGCGCCAGCAGCCAAGACGGGACACCTCATCAGCCCCAGCATTTT
TRBD2	TRBV5-4	TRBJ2-1	.	CASSPGGEQFF	TGTGCCAGCAGCCCCGGGGGGGAGCAGTTCTTC
.	TRBV11-1	TRBJ2-3	.	CASSLAVDGGTDTQYF	TGTGCCAGCAGCTTAGCAGTCGACGGAGGCACAGATACGCAGTATTTT
TRBD2	TRBV7-3	TRBJ2-1	.	CASSPEGTSGHNEQFF	TGTGCCAGCAGCCCAGAAGGGACTAGCGGACACAATGAGCAGTTCTTC
TRBD2	TRBV29-1	TRBJ2-1	.	CSVEEGGYNEQFF	TGCAGCGTTGAAGAGGGGGGGTACAATGAGCAGTTCTTC
.	TRBV7-2	TRBJ2-7	.	CASSAAWGTYEQYF	TGTGCCAGCAGCGCGGCATGGGGCACCTACGAGCAGTACTTC
.	TRBV27	TRBJ2-1	.	CASLTFAGPYNEQFF	TGTGCCAGTCTTACCTTTGCGGGCCCCTACAATGAGCAGTTCTTC
.	TRBV2	TRBJ2-2	.	CASSTGSTNTGELFF	TGTGCCAGCAGTACCGGGAGTACGAACACCGGGGAGCTGTTTTTT
TRBD2	TRBV9	TRBJ2-5	.	CASSVAGDQETQYF	TGTGCCAGCAGCGTCGCGGGGGACCAAGAGACCCAGTACTTC
TRBD2	TRBV5-1	TRBJ2-1	.	CASGLAGEDEQFF	TGCGCCAGCGGACTAGCGGGAGAGGATGAGCAGTTCTTC
.	TRBV29-1	TRBJ2-4	.	CSVEGGENIQYF	TGCAGCGTTGAAGGCGGGGAAAACATTCAGTACTTC
.	TRBV7-3	TRBJ2-2	.	CASSSWESMNTGELFF	TGTGCCAGCAGCTCTTGGGAGAGCATGAACACCGGGGAGCTGTTTTTT
.	TRBV2	TRBJ1-4	.	CASRDSSDYNEKLFF	TGTGCCAGCAGGGATTCATCGGACTATAATGAAAAACTGTTTTTT
.	TRBV6-6	TRBJ1-1	.	CASIRHMNTEAFF	TGTGCCAGCATCCGCCACATGAACACTGAAGCTTTCTTT
.	TRBV7-3	TRBJ1-5	.	CARKQGQPQHF	TGTGCCAGGAAACAGGGACAGCCCCAGCATTTT
TRBD2	TRBV6-5	TRBJ2-7	.	CASSGVLAGAYEQYF	TGTGCCAGCAGTGGGGTTCTAGCGGGAGCCTACGAGCAGTACTTC
.	TRBV19	TRBJ1-2	once	CASSIGPYGYTF	TGTGCCAGTAGTATAGGTCCGTATGGCTACACCTTC
.	TRBV5-6	TRBJ2-7	once	CASSSGPTYEQYF	TGTGCCAGCAGCAGCGGGCCTACCTACGAGCAGTACTTC
TRBD2	TRBV9	TRBJ2-7	once	CASTMGASGRDEQYF	TGTGCCAGCACCATGGGGGCTAGCGGGAGAGACGAGCAGTACTTC
TRBD2	TRBV6-5	TRBJ2-7	.	CASSLTSGGFYEQYF	TGTGCCAGCAGCCTAACTAGCGGGGGCTTCTACGAGCAGTACTTC
.	TRBV30	TRBJ1-1	few	CAWSVSGSEAFF	TGTGCCTGGAGTGTGAGTGGCAGCGAAGCTTTCTTT
.	TRBV2	TRBJ1-2	.	CASSEAWDVDYGYTF	TGTGCCAGCAGTGAAGCGTGGGACGTCGACTATGGCTACACCTTC
.	TRBV5-4	TRBJ2-1	.	CASSLSFSNEQFF	TGTGCCAGCAGCTTAAGTTTCAGCAATGAGCAGTTCTTC
.	TRBV7-9	TRBJ1-1	.	CASSSPISSFGTEAFF	TGTGCCAGCAGCTCCCCCATCTCATCATTCGGGACTGAAGCTTTCTTT
.	TRBV19	TRBJ2-7	.	CATGQGPTYEQYF	TGTGCCACCGGGCAGGGTCCAACCTACGAGCAGTACTTC
TRBD2	TRBV5-1	TRBJ2-1	.	CASSLEGLAGGLVF	TGCGCCAGCAGCTTGGAAGGACTAGCGGGGGGGTTGGTCTTC
.	TRBV13	TRBJ2-1	.	CASSFYPPSEAGEQFF	TGTGCCAGCAGCTTCTATCCCCCCTCGGAAGCGGGTGAGCAGTTCTTC
.	TRBV5-4	TRBJ2-1	.	CASSYSGGGVVQFF	TGTGCCAGCAGCTATTCAGGGGGAGGGGTTGTGCAGTTCTTC
.	TRBV6-1	TRBJ2-7	.	CASSELFRILLSGGAGEQYF	TGTGCCAGCAGTGAACTCTTTAGGATTTTGCTTTCCGGGGGCGCGGGTGAGCAGTACTTC
TRBD2	TRBV19	TRBJ2-3	.	CASSIELASGVTFTDTQYF	TGTGCCAGTAGTATAGAGCTGGCTAGCGGGGTCACCTTCACAGATACGCAGTATTTT
.	TRBV6-5	TRBJ2-2	.	CASSYSPRGFTGELFF	TGTGCCAGCAGTTACTCGCCCAGAGGTTTCACCGGGGAGCTGTTTTTT
TRBD2	TRBV7-3	TRBJ2-1	.	CASSPLAGASYNEQFF	TGTGCCAGCAGCCCACTAGCGGGAGCCTCCTACAATGAGCAGTTCTTC
.	TRBV5-4	TRBJ1-5	few	CASSDPLGQQHQPQHF	TGTGCCAGCAGCGACCCTCTCGGACAGCAACATCAGCCCCAGCATTTT
.	TRBV2	TRBJ2-1	.	CAGTGEGGNEQFF	TGTGCCGGGACTGGCGAAGGGGGCAATGAGCAGTTCTTC
TRBD1	TRBV7-6	TRBJ2-2	once	CASSSRDRGPGELFF	TGTGCCAGCAGCTCCCGGGACAGGGGGCCCGGGGAGCTGTTTTTT
TRBD2	TRBV4-1	TRBJ2-7	few	CASSRTSGSFYEQYF	TGCGCCAGCAGTCGGACTAGCGGGAGTTTCTACGAGCAGTACTTC
.	TRBV29-1	TRBJ2-1	.	CSVIKAGQYYNEQFF	TGCAGCGTCATTAAAGCGGGACAGTACTACAATGAGCAGTTCTTC
.	TRBV4-1	TRBJ2-7	.	CASSHPPLTFSGSYEQYF	TGCGCCAGCAGCCACCCACCACTGACATTTAGTGGCTCCTACGAGCAGTACTTC
.	TRBV25-1	TRBJ1-3	.	CASSEFFGDRDSGNTIYF	TGTGCCAGCAGTGAATTCTTCGGGGACCGAGACTCTGGAAACACCATATATTTT
.	TRBV2	TRBJ2-2	.	CASNVGELGTNTGELFF	TGTGCCAGCAACGTTGGGGAATTGGGGACGAACACCGGGGAGCTGTTTTTT
.	TRBV27	TRBJ2-1	.	CASTRGGEQFF	TGTGCCAGTACCAGAGGCGGCGAGCAGTTCTTC
TRBD2	TRBV5-1	TRBJ2-1	.	CASSPGTSASNEQFF	TGCGCCAGCAGCCCCGGGACTAGCGCAAGCAATGAGCAGTTCTTC
.	TRBV2	TRBJ2-1	few	CATRGTEQFF	TGTGCCACCCGGGGGACCGAGCAGTTCTTC